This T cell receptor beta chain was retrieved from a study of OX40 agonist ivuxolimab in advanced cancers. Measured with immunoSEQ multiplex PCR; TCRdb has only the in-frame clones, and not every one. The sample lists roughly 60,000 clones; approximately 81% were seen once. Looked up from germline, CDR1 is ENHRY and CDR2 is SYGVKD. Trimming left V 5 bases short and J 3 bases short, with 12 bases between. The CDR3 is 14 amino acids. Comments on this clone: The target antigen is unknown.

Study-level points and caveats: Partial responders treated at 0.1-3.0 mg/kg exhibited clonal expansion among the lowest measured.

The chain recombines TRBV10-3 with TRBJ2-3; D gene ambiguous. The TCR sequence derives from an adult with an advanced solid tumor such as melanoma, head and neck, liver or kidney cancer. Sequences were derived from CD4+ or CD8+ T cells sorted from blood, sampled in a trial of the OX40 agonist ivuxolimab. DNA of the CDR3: TGTGCCATCAGTTCCACCCGATTTACAGATACGCAGTATTTT. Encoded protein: CAISSTRFTDTQYF.